This T cell receptor beta chain emerged from a study of T cell changes during pregnancy in multiple sclerosis (dated by TCRdb to between 2018 and 2021). Some background on the complete study: The study looked at changes in the T cell repertoire across pregnancy in women with multiple sclerosis.

Library prep was done by the immunoSEQ multiplex PCR assay. Drawn from immuneACCESS, this table holds only the in-frame rearrangements with V and J called that TCRdb kept. Clones are partly lost; checked studies trace under half to an unresolved V gene and leave the rest unexplained. Here the sample has about 68,000 clones; just over 90% occur a single time. The ten largest clonotypes hold 1.3% to 1.5% of the sample. As for this clone: What this receptor recognizes is not known. Per-nucleotide qualities are absent, and no much larger clonotype sits a single base away.

The CDR1 and CDR2 encoded by the germline V gene are SGDLS and YYNGEE. From the cysteine through the phenylalanine, the CDR3 covers 15 amino acids. Just the 45-base CDR3 DNA is kept, in frame starting at base 1. For this chain, trimming is 4 bases at the V end and 2 bases at the J end, and the number of junction bases without a gene match is 5. Sequenced here: peripheral blood, sampled in the second trimester of pregnancy. The chain links TRBV9 with TRBJ2-3; TRBD2 aligns with 9 central bases. The sequence came from a female donor in good health, enrolled as a control in a pregnancy study. The DNA reads as follows: TGTGCCAGCAGCTTCCGACTAGCGGACACAGATACGCAGTATTTT. The encoded protein is CASSFRLADTDTQYF.